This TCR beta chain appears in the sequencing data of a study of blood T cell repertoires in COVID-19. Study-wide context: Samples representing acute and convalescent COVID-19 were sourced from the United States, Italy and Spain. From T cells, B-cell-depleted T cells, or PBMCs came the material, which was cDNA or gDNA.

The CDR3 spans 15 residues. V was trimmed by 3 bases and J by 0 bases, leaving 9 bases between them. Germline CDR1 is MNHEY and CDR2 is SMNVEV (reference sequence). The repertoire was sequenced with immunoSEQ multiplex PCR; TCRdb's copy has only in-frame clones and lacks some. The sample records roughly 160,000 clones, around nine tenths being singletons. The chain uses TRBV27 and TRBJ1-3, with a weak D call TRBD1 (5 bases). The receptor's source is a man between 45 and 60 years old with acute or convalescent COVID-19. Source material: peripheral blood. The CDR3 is CASSFRASSGNTIYF. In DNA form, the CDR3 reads TGTGCCAGCAGTTTCAGGGCGAGCTCTGGAAACACCATATATTTT.